The clone carrying this TCR beta chain was detected many times. This record belongs to a study of identical twins. One entry per CDR3 protein, called by TCRdb with MiXCR from the 5' RACE reads. The sample contains 410,000 or so distinct CDR3 sequences, under 20% of which appear only once. J lost 6 bases, V lost 4 bases, and 6 bases had no gene match. This CDR3 has 15 amino acids. Germline V gives CDR1 SQVTM, CDR2 ANQGSEA. Material: naive T cells sorted from blood. J is TRBJ2-2 and V is TRBV29-1, with 12 bases aligning to TRBD2. This sequence was found in a man in his forties or fifties in good health. CDR3 DNA sequence: TGCAGCGTTGCCAGGACTAGCGGGGTCGCCGGGGAGCTGTTTTTT. This translates into CSVARTSGVAGELFF.